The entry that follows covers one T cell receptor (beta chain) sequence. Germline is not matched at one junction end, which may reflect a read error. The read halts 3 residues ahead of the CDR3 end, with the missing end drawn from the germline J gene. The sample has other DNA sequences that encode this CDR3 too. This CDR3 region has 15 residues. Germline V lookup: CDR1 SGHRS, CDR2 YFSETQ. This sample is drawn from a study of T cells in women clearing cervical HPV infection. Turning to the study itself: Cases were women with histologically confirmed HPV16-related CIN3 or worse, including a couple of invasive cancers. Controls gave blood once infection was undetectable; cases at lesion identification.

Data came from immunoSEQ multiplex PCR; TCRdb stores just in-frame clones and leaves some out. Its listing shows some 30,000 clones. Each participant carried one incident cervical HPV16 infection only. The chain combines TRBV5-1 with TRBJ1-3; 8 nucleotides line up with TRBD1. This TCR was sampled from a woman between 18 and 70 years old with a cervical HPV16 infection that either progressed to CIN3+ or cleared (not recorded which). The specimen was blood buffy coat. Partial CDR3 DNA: TGCGCCAGCAGAGTTGCCGGGACAGGAGGAAACACA. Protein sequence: CASRVAGTGGNT. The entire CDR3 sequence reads CASRVAGTGGNTIYF.